One and the same sample provided the 32 T cell receptor beta chains below, sequenced in a study of T cell repertoires in cytomegalovirus infection. TCRdb re-called the reads through MiXCR, storing one row per CDR3 protein. The sample includes around 280,000 distinct CDR3 sequences, about 13% seen only once; the top ten take roughly 8.7%. Sequences were obtained from PBMCs. The source of these receptors is a human donor in good health (CMV status not recorded). Some clones in this sample may be carry-over from other donors' samples.

A few counts support this clonotype. The gene calls are TRBV4-3 and TRBJ2-7; D gene uncertain. The CDR3 spans 15 residues. The V end was cut by 0 bases, the J end by 3 bases, with 12 bases between. CDR1 LGHNA and CDR2 YSLEER come from the germline V gene. The CDR3 is CASSQDLGYGYEQYF. The CDR3 DNA reads as TGCGCCAGCAGCCAAGATCTGGGCTACGGCTACGAGCAGTACTTC.

This clonotype was found a few times. The chain is built from TRBV29-1 and TRBJ1-2; weak D call: TRBD1 (5 bases). V shed 2 bases and J shed 7 bases, with 11 bases lying between them. The CDR3 totals 12 residues. Germline assignment: CDR1 SQVTM and CDR2 ANQGSEA. CDR3 nucleotide sequence: TGCAGCGTTGAAAGCGGGGGGTCTGGCTACACCTTC. Its protein is CSVESGGSGYTF.

This clonotype was detected only a few times. This chain joins TRBV19 and TRBJ2-1; TRBD2 agrees at 15 bases. The germline CDR1 and CDR2 sequences are LNHDA and SQIVND (reference sequence). With V trimmed by 8 bases and J by 9 bases, 8 bases remained unmatched. The CDR3 runs 15 residues. This CDR3 is CASGTSGGPGPEQFF. As DNA, the CDR3 is TGTGCCAGTGGGACTAGCGGGGGGCCCGGACCTGAGCAGTTCTTC.

There are many counts of this clonotype. The rearrangement joins TRBV5-5 to TRBJ1-1; possible D gene TRBD1, 6 bases. V lost 0 bases to trimming and J lost 0 bases, with 15 bases between them. The CDR3 sequence is 17 residues long. The germline CDR1 and CDR2 sequences are SGHKS and YYEKEE (reference sequence). CDR3 bases: TGTGCCAGCAGCTTGGGTCCGGGGGGCCGGGTGAACACTGAAGCTTTCTTT. This codes for CASSLGPGGRVNTEAFF.

This clonotype came up many times. J is TRBJ1-5 and V is TRBV7-2; D gene unclear. The V end lost 3 bases, the J end lost 8 bases, and 11 bases lay between the germline ends. This CDR3 spans 13 amino acids. Germline CDR1 is SGHTA and CDR2 is FQGNSA. The CDR3 sequence: CASSLSPEEPQHF. For the CDR3, the DNA is TGTGCCAGCAGCTTGAGTCCGGAGGAGCCCCAGCATTTT.

The rearrangement links TRBV7-6 to TRBJ1-1; D not resolved. The germline V gene encodes CDR1 SGHVS and CDR2 FNYEAQ. The CDR3 runs 14 residues. V gave up 7 bases and J gave up 0 bases, with 12 bases separating them. The CDR3 DNA follows: TGTGCCAGCACCCTCCCTATCCTGAACACTGAAGCTTTCTTT. Encoded protein: CASTLPILNTEAFF.

This clonotype was recorded at least ten times. The V gene is TRBV5-6, the J gene TRBJ1-4; D gene unclear. This CDR3 is 17 amino acids long. With 1 base removed from V and 3 bases from J, the gap between germline ends came to 16 bases. Germline V gene data show CDR1 as SGHDT and CDR2 as YYEEEE. CDR3: CASSLKQDRDANEKLFF. CDR3 in DNA: TGTGCCAGCAGCTTGAAGCAGGATCGCGATGCTAATGAAAAACTGTTTTTT.

On this clonotype itself: A read error is possible here, since a much larger clone lies one base away. The V call is TRBV20-1, the J call TRBJ2-7; tentatively, D is TRBD1 or TRBD2 (5 bases each). V dropped 1 base and J dropped 2 bases, with 12 bases sitting between them. This CDR3 region has 14 residues. The germline V gene has CDR1 DFQATT and CDR2 SNEGSKA (reference sequence). The CDR3 sequence is CSARVRDGTYEQYF. CDR3 coding DNA: TGCAGTGCTAGAGTACGGGACGGTACCTACGAGCAGTACTTC.

V gene TRBV6-2 or TRBV6-3 combines with J gene TRBJ2-1; D gene uncertain. V was shortened by 7 bases and J by 4 bases, with 11 bases between the two germline ends. Germline V gene data show CDR1 as MNHEY and CDR2 as SVGEGT. CDR3 length: 13 amino acids. The CDR3 loop is CASKIPLYNEQFF. As DNA, the CDR3 is TGTGCCAGCAAAATACCGCTTTACAATGAGCAGTTCTTC.

This clonotype has only a few counts. V usage is TRBV12-5 and J usage is TRBJ1-5, with TRBD1 matching 9 bases. The CDR3 is 16 residues long. Germline loops: CDR1 LGHNT, CDR2 FRNRAP. The V gene end was trimmed by 6 bases and the J gene end by 2 bases; junction bases not matched to a gene: 8. CDR3 sequence: CASGQGQGKGNQPQHF. The CDR3 DNA reads TGTGCTAGTGGGCAAGGACAGGGGAAGGGCAATCAGCCCCAGCATTTT.

A few counts support this clonotype. The chain links TRBV6-1 to TRBJ2-1, with D uncertain. V shed 6 bases and J shed 0 bases, with 9 bases lying between them. This CDR3 contains 14 residues. Germline CDR1 reads MNHNS; CDR2 reads SASEGT. The CDR3 DNA reads TGTGCCAGCAGGGGTGGGCTCTCCTACAATGAGCAGTTCTTC. This translates into CASRGGLSYNEQFF.

The chain employs TRBV20-1 and TRBJ2-3; TRBD2 agrees at 7 bases. Per germline, CDR1 DFQATT and CDR2 SNEGSKA (reference sequence). The CDR3 totals 14 residues. V lost 0 bases, J lost 4 bases, and 4 bases stayed unmatched. CDR3: CSARDGRESDTQYF. The CDR3 region has the DNA TGCAGTGCTAGAGATGGGCGGGAGTCAGATACGCAGTATTTT.

This clonotype was observed a handful of times. The J gene is TRBJ2-5, the V gene TRBV6-2 or TRBV6-3; 8 positions agree with TRBD1. J was trimmed by 3 bases and V by 2 bases; bases with no gene match: 8. The germline V gene has CDR1 MNHEY and CDR2 SVGEGT. CDR3 size: 16 residues. The CDR3 sequence is CASSYAHGQGEETQYF. The CDR3 nucleotides read TGTGCCAGCAGTTACGCTCATGGACAGGGAGAAGAGACCCAGTACTTC.

This chain connects TRBV5-6 to TRBJ1-6; 7 positions match TRBD1. This CDR3 has 17 residues. Trimming removed 3 bases from V and 4 bases from J; junction bases left unmatched: 10. CDR1 and CDR2 from the germline V gene are SGHDT and YYEEEE. CDR3 sequence: CASSSKPGQTYNSPLHF. DNA of the CDR3: TGTGCCAGCAGCTCAAAGCCGGGACAGACATATAATTCACCCCTCCACTTT. Based on the CDR3 plus reference TRBV5-6 and TRBJ1-6, the full variable domain is DAGVTQSPTHLIKTRGQQVTLRCSPKSGHDTVSWYQQALGQGPQFIFQYYEEEERQRGNFPDRFSGHQFPNYSSELNVNALLLGDSALYLCASSSKPGQTYNSPLHFGNGTRLTVT.

The chain has TRBV3-1 and TRBJ2-6; 9 bases agree with TRBD2. This CDR3 is built from 16 residues. With 4 bases clipped from V and 2 bases from J, the junction kept 3 bases outside the gene matches. The germline V gene encodes CDR1 LGHDT and CDR2 YNNKEL (reference sequence). This chain's CDR3 is CASSPGLAAGANVLTF. CDR3 nucleotide sequence: TGTGCCAGCAGCCCGGGACTAGCTGCTGGGGCCAACGTCCTGACTTTC. Together with reference TRBV3-1 and TRBJ2-6, the CDR3 gives the full variable domain: DTAVSQTPKYLVTQMGNDKSIKCEQNLGHDTMYWYKQDSKKFLKIMFSYNNKELIINETVPNRFSPKSPDKAHLNLHINSLELGDSAVYFCASSPGLAAGANVLTFGAGSRLTVL.

This clonotype was detected ten times or more. The J gene is TRBJ2-3, the V gene TRBV6-5; D not resolved. The CDR3 runs 16 residues. Looked up from germline, CDR1 is MNHEY and CDR2 is SVGAGI. The germline V and J ends were trimmed by 1 base and 5 bases, with 16 bases remaining between them. As DNA, the CDR3 is TGTGCCAGCAGTTACTTTCGAAAACCCGGCCAAGATACGCAGTATTTT. Amino acids: CASSYFRKPGQDTQYF.

Ten or more counts support this clonotype. This rearrangement joins TRBV15 to TRBJ1-1; 7 bases fit TRBD1. Per the germline V gene, CDR1 is LNHNV and CDR2 is YYDKDF (reference sequence). The V segment lost 5 bases and the J segment 1 base; nucleotides outside the gene matches: 4. The CDR3 spans 14 residues. CDR3 DNA: TGTGCCACCAGCCCCCGGACAGGGAACACTGAAGCTTTCTTT. Protein sequence: CATSPRTGNTEAFF.

This sequence joins TRBV11-2 and TRBJ2-2; no firm D call. Germline CDR1 and CDR2: SGHAT and FQNNGV. The CDR3 totals 13 residues. The V end was cut by 4 bases, the J end by 11 bases, with 14 bases between. CDR3 region: CASSSRTSVELFF. In nucleotides, the CDR3 is TGTGCCAGCAGCTCCCGGACCAGTGTCGAGCTGTTTTTT. The whole variable domain, filled in from reference TRBV11-2 and TRBJ2-2, reads EAGVAQSPRYKIIEKRQSVAFWCNPISGHATLYWYQQILGQGPKLLIQFQNNGVVDDSQLPKDRFSAERLKGVDSTLKIQPAKLEDSAVYLCASSSRTSVELFFGEGSRLTVL.

Points on this clonotype: An end of the junction differs from the germline gene, which may be a read error. The chain uses TRBV7-9 and TRBJ2-1; D possibly uses TRBD1 or TRBD2 (5 bases each). The CDR3 contains 12 residues. Germline values: CDR1 SEHNR, CDR2 FQNEAQ (reference sequence). This chain's CDR3 is CASSLAGDEQSF. CDR3 in DNA: TGTGCCAGCAGCTTAGCGGGGGATGAGCAGTCCTTC.

This clonotype has a handful of counts. The gene calls are TRBV19 and TRBJ2-1; 9 bases agree with TRBD2. V was clipped by 1 base and J by 0 bases; unmatched bases: 7. The CDR3 consists of 18 residues. Germline-derived CDR1 and CDR2 are LNHDA and SQIVND (reference sequence). CDR3 nucleotide sequence: TGTGCCAGTAGTATAGGGGCTAGCGGGGAAGTCTCCTACAATGAGCAGTTCTTC. Translating gives CASSIGASGEVSYNEQFF.

This clonotype has a count of ten or more. This chain connects TRBV7-2 to TRBJ2-1; D ambiguous. V was trimmed by 0 bases and J by 6 bases, leaving 3 bases between them. Germline V gene sequence: CDR1 SGHTA, CDR2 FQGNSA. The CDR3 is made up of 12 amino acids. The chain's CDR3 is CASSLALNEQFF. In DNA, the CDR3 is TGTGCCAGCAGCTTAGCGCTCAATGAGCAGTTCTTC.

This clonotype was detected a few times. The V and J genes are TRBV5-5 and TRBJ2-7; TRBD1 matches 8 bases. This CDR3 has 14 amino acids. Germline CDR1 reads SGHKS; CDR2 reads YYEKEE (reference sequence). Trimming cost V 2 bases and J 4 bases; bases outside gene matches: 5. In DNA, the CDR3 is TGTGCCAGCAGCTTTGTGGACAGGGAATACGAGCAGTACTTC. Protein sequence: CASSFVDREYEQYF.

The rearrangement links TRBV28 to TRBJ1-1; 7 bases agree with TRBD1. Per the germline V gene, CDR1 is MDHEN and CDR2 is SYDVKM. Trimming cost V 10 bases and J 3 bases; bases outside gene matches: 11. The CDR3 consists of 14 residues. Here the CDR3 reads CAIAGTEGYTEAFF. The CDR3 DNA follows: TGTGCCATCGCCGGGACAGAGGGATACACTGAAGCTTTCTTT.

The chain uses TRBV20-1 and TRBJ1-5; D is uncertain. The CDR3 extends over 14 amino acids. The germline V and J ends were trimmed by 5 bases and 2 bases, with 13 bases remaining between them. Germline V CDR1 and CDR2: DFQATT, SNEGSKA (reference sequence). The CDR3 region is CSALISGRNQPQHF. Written as DNA, the CDR3 is TGCAGTGCTTTGATCAGCGGTCGCAATCAGCCCCAGCATTTT.

This clonotype was found many times. The chain links TRBV5-4 to TRBJ2-1, with D tentatively TRBD1 or TRBD2 (6 bases each). The length of the CDR3 is 18 residues. V dropped 4 bases and J dropped 1 base, with 21 bases sitting between them. Germline CDR1 SGHNT, CDR2 YYREEE (reference sequence). CDR3 sequence (DNA): TGTGCCAGCAGCCCGCCCCCTGTGGGGGGCCTGTCCTACAATGAGCAGTTCTTC. It codes for CASSPPPVGGLSYNEQFF.

V usage is TRBV2 and J usage is TRBJ1-1; 8 nucleotides match TRBD1. This CDR3 comprises 14 residues. V shed 5 bases and J 7 bases; nucleotides not matched to a gene: 9. Germline V gene data show CDR1 as SNHLY and CDR2 as FYNNEI. The CDR3 DNA reads TGTGCCAGCAGTCCCCAGACAGGGGAGAATGAAGCTTTCTTT. Encoded protein: CASSPQTGENEAFF.

In this sample, this clonotype turned up many times. The chain joins TRBV6-1 to TRBJ1-1; TRBD1 is a possible D gene (6 bases). Germline CDR1 and CDR2: MNHNS and SASEGT. This CDR3 is built from 15 residues. V was pared by 2 bases and J by 2 bases, with 12 bases between. CDR3 protein: CASSEKGGLNTEAFF. The CDR3 DNA sequence: TGTGCCAGCAGTGAAAAAGGGGGTCTAAACACTGAAGCTTTCTTT.

In its sample, this clonotype was seen many times. This chain uses TRBV7-6 with TRBJ2-5; D is perhaps TRBD2 (5 bases). The V end was cut by 10 bases, the J end by 3 bases, with 12 bases between. CDR1 is SGHVS, CDR2 FNYEAQ, per germline. The length of the CDR3 is 12 residues. CDR3: CATGYGEETQYF. Written as DNA, the CDR3 is TGTGCCACCGGATACGGGGAAGAGACCCAGTACTTC.

This clonotype was seen many times. CDR3 sequence reads: CASSYSHENTEAFF. The CDR3 DNA sequence: TGTGCCAGCAGTTACTCGCACGAGAACACTGAAGCTTTCTTT. The V call is TRBV6-6, the J call TRBJ1-1; no clear D. There are 14 residues in the CDR3. Trimming removed 0 bases from V and 1 base from J, with 6 bases in between. CDR1 is MNHNY and CDR2 is SVGAGI in the germline V gene (reference sequence).

This clonotype was seen more than once but under ten times. The chain uses TRBV5-1 and TRBJ2-7; 11 nucleotides agree with TRBD1. J gave up 5 bases and V 4 bases, and 14 bases lay outside the gene matches. This CDR3 has 17 residues. CDR1 is SGHRS and CDR2 is YFSETQ in the germline V gene. CDR3 coding DNA: TGCGCCAGCAGCGTGGCGCCTGTGGACAGGGGGCTGAACGAGCAGTACTTC. Encoded protein: CASSVAPVDRGLNEQYF.

The table lists this clonotype with many counts. This rearrangement joins TRBV6-6 to TRBJ1-6, with a tentative D call TRBD1 (5 bases). This CDR3 comprises 16 residues. The V end lost 0 bases, the J end lost 5 bases, and 11 bases lay between the germline ends. CDR1 is MNHNY, CDR2 SVGAGI, per germline (reference sequence). The CDR3 here is CASSYSLAGNNSPLHF. The CDR3 coding sequence is TGTGCCAGCAGTTACTCTCTGGCAGGGAATAATTCACCCCTCCACTTT.

The V call is TRBV19, the J call TRBJ1-1; 7 bases match TRBD1. CDR1 is LNHDA and CDR2 is SQIVND in the germline V gene (reference sequence). Unmatched junction bases numbered 13, after V lost 5 bases and J lost 4 bases. CDR3 length: 16 amino acids. The CDR3 DNA is TGTGCCAGTAGTCCGGCCGCCCTACCAGGGGGCACTGAAGCTTTCTTT. Translated, it gives CASSPAALPGGTEAFF.